Shown below are 11 T cell receptor beta chains from a single sample sequenced in a study of long-term antiretroviral therapy in people with HIV. The libraries were made with immunoSEQ v3.0 at survey level. The table came from immunoSEQ multiplex PCR; TCRdb's copy has only in-frame clones and leaves some out. The sample consists of about 32,000 clones, 95% to 98% of them appearing once. Specimen: unsorted PBMCs, collected 7.6 years after starting antiretroviral therapy. Source of these receptors: a man under 40 with HIV.

This chain links TRBV25-1 with TRBJ2-3; 7 nucleotides align to TRBD2. Unmatched junction bases numbered 8, after V lost 1 base and J lost 4 bases. Germline CDR1 MGHDK, CDR2 SYGVNS. The CDR3 is 16 residues long. The CDR3 DNA reads as TGTGCCAGCAGTGAATTCCAGGGACTAATCCCAGATACGCAGTATTTT. Protein product: CASSEFQGLIPDTQYF.

This rearrangement joins TRBV19 to TRBJ2-2; D is possibly TRBD2 (6 bases). The V gene's germline CDR1 is LNHDA and CDR2 SQIVND (reference sequence). The V end was cut by 9 bases, the J end by 6 bases, with 11 bases between. The CDR3 sequence is 12 residues long. The CDR3 region is CASFGEAGELFF. CDR3 nucleotide sequence: TGTGCCAGCTTTGGGGAGGCCGGGGAGCTGTTTTTT.

The chain has TRBV5-1 and TRBJ2-7; a weak D match, TRBD1 (5 bases). Germline CDR1 is SGHRS and CDR2 is YFSETQ. Trimming took off 0 bases at V and 5 bases at J, with 12 bases between the two ends. The CDR3 is 14 amino acids. The CDR3 here is CASSLVSAGNEQYF. CDR3 nucleotide sequence: TGCGCCAGCAGCTTGGTTTCGGCAGGGAACGAGCAGTACTTC.

V is TRBV6-6 and J is TRBJ1-4; no definite D call. The germline V gene has CDR1 MNHNY and CDR2 SVGAGI (reference sequence). The CDR3 extends over 14 amino acids. V shed 2 bases and J shed 10 bases, with 14 bases lying between them. CDR3 coding DNA: TGTGCCAGCAGTTACGGTGGGCAGAGCTTAAAACTGTTTTTT. Its protein is CASSYGGQSLKLFF.

The chain is built from TRBV6-5 and TRBJ1-1, with D unclear. The germline CDR1 and CDR2 sequences are MNHEY and SVGAGI. This CDR3 is 13 amino acids long. V was pared by 6 bases and J by 0 bases, with 8 bases between. CDR3 sequence (DNA): TGTGCCAGCAGCCGTCCCATGAACACTGAAGCTTTCTTT. It translates to CASSRPMNTEAFF.

The chain links TRBV6-6 to TRBJ2-7; D is ambiguous. V was clipped by 0 bases and J by 4 bases, with 16 bases between them. This CDR3 contains 16 residues. Germline values: CDR1 MNHNY, CDR2 SVGAGI (reference sequence). CDR3: CASSYSGERSGYEQYF. For the CDR3, the DNA is TGTGCCAGCAGTTACTCGGGCGAACGGTCTGGTTACGAGCAGTACTTC.

The chain couples TRBV6-5 to TRBJ2-2, with 7 positions matching TRBD1. Germline loops: CDR1 MNHEY, CDR2 SVGAGI. V lost 6 bases and J lost 5; bases outside the gene matches: 6. This CDR3 contains 14 residues. CDR3 bases: TGTGCCAGCAGGAGACAGGGAAGGACCGGGGAGCTGTTTTTT. Translated: CASRRQGRTGELFF.

This chain joins TRBV29-1 and TRBJ1-1; no clear D gene. Germline V lookup: CDR1 SQVTM, CDR2 ANQGSEA. V was clipped by 4 bases and J by 1 base, with 7 bases between them. CDR3 length: 12 amino acids. The CDR3 nucleotides read TGCAGCGTTGCAAAGGGGAACACTGAAGCTTTCTTT. This encodes CSVAKGNTEAFF.

This chain links TRBV6-6 with TRBJ2-2, with TRBD1 matching 7 bases. This CDR3 has 16 residues. Germline assignment: CDR1 MNHNY and CDR2 SVGAGI (reference sequence). Trimming took 1 base from V and 4 from J; bases not matched to a gene: 6. This chain's CDR3 is CASSYWRTGPTGELFF. The CDR3 DNA follows: TGTGCCAGCAGTTACTGGAGGACAGGCCCCACCGGGGAGCTGTTTTTT.

The chain employs TRBV18 and TRBJ2-7, with TRBD2 identical over 11 bases. The CDR3 spans 15 residues. The germline V gene encodes CDR1 KGHSH and CDR2 LQKENI. The junction had 4 bases not matched to a gene; V was cut back by 4 bases and J by 2 bases. CDR3 DNA: TGTGCCAGCTCACTGACTAGCGGGACTACCTACGAGCAGTACTTC. This encodes CASSLTSGTTYEQYF.

This chain joins TRBV19 and TRBJ1-5; no clear D. This CDR3 contains 15 residues. Germline CDR1 and CDR2: LNHDA and SQIVND (reference sequence). V shed 5 bases and J shed 0 bases, with 11 bases lying between them. The CDR3 is CASSWALVSNQPQHF. As DNA, the CDR3 is TGTGCCAGTAGTTGGGCCTTGGTTAGCAATCAGCCCCAGCATTTT.